The clone carrying this T cell receptor (beta chain) was observed at least ten times. These data come from a study of Graves' ophthalmopathy and Graves' hyperthyroidism. Germline V gives CDR1 SGHAT, CDR2 FQDESV (reference sequence). The J segment lost 4 bases and the V segment lost 5 bases, leaving 12 bases of the junction unmatched. This CDR3 comprises 17 residues. RNA transcripts yielded amplified TCR beta CDR3 regions. The first-round RT-PCR employed HTBI primers together with the Qiagen OneStep RT-PCR kit. A multiplex PCR was then performed as the second round. TCRdb itself ran the multiplex PCR reads through MiXCR, one entry per CDR3 protein. This repertoire shows some 390,000 distinct CDR3 sequences, 18% found once; its top ten account for 1.6%.

This chain uses TRBV11-1 with TRBJ1-5; 9 nucleotides align to TRBD1. This sequence was found in a woman younger than 35 with Graves' ophthalmopathy. Material: peripheral blood. Here the CDR3 reads CASSPPPTGGGNQPQHF. The CDR3 DNA reads TGTGCCAGCAGCCCGCCTCCTACAGGGGGCGGAAATCAGCCCCAGCATTTT.